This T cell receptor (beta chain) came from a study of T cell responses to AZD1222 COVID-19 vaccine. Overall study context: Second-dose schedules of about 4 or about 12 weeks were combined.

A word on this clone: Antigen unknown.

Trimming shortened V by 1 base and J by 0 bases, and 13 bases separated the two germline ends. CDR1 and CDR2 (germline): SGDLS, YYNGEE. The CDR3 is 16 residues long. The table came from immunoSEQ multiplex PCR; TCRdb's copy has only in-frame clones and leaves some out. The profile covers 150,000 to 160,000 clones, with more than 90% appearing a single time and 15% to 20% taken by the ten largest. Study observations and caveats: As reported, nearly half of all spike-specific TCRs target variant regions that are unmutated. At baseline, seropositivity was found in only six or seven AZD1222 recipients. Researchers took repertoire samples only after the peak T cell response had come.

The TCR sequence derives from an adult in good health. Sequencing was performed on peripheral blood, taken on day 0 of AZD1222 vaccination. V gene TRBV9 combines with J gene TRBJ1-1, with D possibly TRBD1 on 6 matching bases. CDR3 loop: CASSVSTGKLNTEAFF. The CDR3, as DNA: TGTGCCAGCAGCGTATCAACAGGGAAATTGAACACTGAAGCTTTCTTT.